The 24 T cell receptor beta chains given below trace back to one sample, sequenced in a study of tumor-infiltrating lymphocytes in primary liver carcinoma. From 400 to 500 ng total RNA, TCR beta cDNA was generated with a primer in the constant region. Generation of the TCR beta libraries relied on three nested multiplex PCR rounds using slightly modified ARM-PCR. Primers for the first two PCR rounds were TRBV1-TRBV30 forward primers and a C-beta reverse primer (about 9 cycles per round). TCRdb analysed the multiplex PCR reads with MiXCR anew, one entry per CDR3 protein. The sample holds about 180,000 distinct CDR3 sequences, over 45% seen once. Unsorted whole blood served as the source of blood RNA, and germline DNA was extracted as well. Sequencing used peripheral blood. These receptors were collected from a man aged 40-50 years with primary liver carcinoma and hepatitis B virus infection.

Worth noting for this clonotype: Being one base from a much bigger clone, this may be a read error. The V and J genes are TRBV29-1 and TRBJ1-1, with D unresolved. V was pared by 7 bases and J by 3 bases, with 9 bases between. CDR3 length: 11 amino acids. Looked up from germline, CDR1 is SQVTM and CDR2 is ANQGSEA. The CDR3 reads CSAVRDTEAFF. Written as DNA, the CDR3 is TGCAGCGCTGTCCGGGACACTGAAGCTTTCTTT.

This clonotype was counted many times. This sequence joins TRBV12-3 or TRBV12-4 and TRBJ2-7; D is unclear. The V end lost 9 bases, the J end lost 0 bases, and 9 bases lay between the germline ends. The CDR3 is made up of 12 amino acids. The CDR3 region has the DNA TGTGCCAGTTCTGAGAACTCCTACGAGCAGTACTTC. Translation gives CASSENSYEQYF.

The CDR3, as DNA: TGCAGCGGTACAGGGGTGGGCTATGGCTACACCTTC. Translated: CSGTGVGYGYTF. This chain joins TRBV29-1 and TRBJ1-2, with 7 nucleotides matching TRBD1. Germline V gene lookup returns CDR1 SQVTM and CDR2 ANQGSEA. Germline trimming cut 7 bases from V and 4 bases from J; bases unmatched to any gene: 6. This CDR3 region has 12 residues.

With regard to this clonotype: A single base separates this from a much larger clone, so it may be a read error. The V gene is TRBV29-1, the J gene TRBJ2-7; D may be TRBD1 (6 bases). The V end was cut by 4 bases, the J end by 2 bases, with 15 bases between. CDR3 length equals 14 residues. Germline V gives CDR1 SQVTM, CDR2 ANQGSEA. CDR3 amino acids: CSVVEQGPTYEQYF. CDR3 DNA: TGCAGCGTTGTTGAACAGGGCCCGACCTACGAGCAGTACTTC.

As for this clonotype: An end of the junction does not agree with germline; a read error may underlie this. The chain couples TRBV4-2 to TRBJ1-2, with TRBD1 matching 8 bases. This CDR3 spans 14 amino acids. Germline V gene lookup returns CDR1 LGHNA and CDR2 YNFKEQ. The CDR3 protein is CASSQEDRAGGYIF. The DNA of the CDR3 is TGTGCCAGCAGCCAAGAGGACAGGGCGGGTGGCTACATCTTC.

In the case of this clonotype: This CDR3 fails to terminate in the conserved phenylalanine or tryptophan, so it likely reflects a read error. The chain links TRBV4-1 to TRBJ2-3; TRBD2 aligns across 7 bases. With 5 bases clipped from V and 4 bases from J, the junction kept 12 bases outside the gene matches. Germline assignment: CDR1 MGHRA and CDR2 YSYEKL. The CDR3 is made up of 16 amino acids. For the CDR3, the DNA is TGCGCCAGCAGCTCAATTTTTAGCGGGCTATCAGATACGCAGTATTCT. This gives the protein CASSSIFSGLSDTQYS.

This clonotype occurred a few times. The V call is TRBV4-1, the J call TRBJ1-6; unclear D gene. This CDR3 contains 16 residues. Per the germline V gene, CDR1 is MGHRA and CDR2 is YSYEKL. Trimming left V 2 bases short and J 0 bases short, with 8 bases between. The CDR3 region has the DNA TGCGCCAGCAGCCAATCCAGCAACTCCTATAATTCACCCCTCCACTTT. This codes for CASSQSSNSYNSPLHF.

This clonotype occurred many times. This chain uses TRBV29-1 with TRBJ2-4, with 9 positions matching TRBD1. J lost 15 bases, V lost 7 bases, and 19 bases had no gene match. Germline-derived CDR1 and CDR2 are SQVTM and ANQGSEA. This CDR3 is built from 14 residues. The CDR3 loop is CSGQTGGDYGQRYF. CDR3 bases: TGCAGCGGACAGACAGGGGGGGACTACGGTCAGAGGTACTTC.

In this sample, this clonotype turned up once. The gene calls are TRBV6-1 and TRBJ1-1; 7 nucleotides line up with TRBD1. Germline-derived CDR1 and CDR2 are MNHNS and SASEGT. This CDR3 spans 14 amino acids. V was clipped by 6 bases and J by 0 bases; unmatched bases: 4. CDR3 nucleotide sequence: TGTGCCAGCAGCATGGACAGGATGAACACTGAAGCTTTCTTT. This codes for CASSMDRMNTEAFF.

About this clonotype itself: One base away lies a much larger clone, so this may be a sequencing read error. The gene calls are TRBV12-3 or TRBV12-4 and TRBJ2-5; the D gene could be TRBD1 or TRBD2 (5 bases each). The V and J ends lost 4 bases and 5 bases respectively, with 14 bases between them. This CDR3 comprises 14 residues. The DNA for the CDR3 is TGTGCCAGCAGTTACCTTCGGGGCATGGAGACCCAGTACTTC. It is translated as CASSYLRGMETQYF.

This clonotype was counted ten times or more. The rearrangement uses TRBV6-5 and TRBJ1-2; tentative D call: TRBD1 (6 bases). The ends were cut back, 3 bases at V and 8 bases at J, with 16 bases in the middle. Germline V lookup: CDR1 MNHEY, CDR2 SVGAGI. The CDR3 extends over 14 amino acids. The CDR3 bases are TGTGCCAGCAGTTATATACAGGGCCGGGGCGGCTACACCTTC. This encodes CASSYIQGRGGYTF.

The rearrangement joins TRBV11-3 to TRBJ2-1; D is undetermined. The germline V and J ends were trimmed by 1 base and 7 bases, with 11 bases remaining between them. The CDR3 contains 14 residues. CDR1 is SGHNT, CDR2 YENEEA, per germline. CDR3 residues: CASSLGGGENEQFF. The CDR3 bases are TGTGCCAGCAGCTTAGGAGGCGGCGAGAATGAGCAGTTCTTC.

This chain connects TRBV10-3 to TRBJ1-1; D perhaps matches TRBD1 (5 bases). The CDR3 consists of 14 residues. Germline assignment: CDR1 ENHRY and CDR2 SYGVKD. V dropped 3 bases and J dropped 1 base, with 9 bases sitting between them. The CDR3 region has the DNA TGTGCCATCAGTGAACAGGACCGGAACACTGAAGCTTTCTTT. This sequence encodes CAISEQDRNTEAFF.

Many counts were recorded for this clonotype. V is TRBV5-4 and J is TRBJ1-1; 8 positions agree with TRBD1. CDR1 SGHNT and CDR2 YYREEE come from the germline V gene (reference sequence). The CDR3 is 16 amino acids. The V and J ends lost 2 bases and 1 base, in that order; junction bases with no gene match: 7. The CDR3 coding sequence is TGTGCCAGCAGCTTTGGTTCCGGGACAGGGAACACTGAAGCTTTCTTT. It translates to CASSFGSGTGNTEAFF.

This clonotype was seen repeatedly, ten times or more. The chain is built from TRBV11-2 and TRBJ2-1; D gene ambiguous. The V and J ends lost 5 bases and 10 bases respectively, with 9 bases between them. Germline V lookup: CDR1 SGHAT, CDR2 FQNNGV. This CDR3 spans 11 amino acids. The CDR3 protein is CASSPVEEQFF. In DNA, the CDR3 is TGTGCCAGCAGCCCGGTAGAGGAGCAGTTCTTC.

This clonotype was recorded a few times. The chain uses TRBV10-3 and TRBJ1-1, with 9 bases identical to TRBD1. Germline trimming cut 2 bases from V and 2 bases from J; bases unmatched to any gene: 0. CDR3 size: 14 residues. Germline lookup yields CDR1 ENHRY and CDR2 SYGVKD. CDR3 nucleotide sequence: TGTGCCATCAGTGAGACAGGGGGCAACACTGAAGCTTTCTTT. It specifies CAISETGGNTEAFF.

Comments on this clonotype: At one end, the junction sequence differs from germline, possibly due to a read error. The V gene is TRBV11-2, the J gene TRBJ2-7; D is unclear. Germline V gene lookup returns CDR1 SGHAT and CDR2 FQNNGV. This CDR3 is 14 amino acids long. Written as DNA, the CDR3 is TGTGCGAGCAGCTTAACCGACGGAGCCTACGAATTGTACTTC. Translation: CASSLTDGAYELYF.

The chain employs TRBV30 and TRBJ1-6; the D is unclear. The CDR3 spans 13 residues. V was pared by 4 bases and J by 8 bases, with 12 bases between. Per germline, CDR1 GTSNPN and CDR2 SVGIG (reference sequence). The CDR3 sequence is CAWTMDGDSPLHF. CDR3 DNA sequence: TGTGCCTGGACCATGGACGGAGATTCACCCCTCCACTTT.

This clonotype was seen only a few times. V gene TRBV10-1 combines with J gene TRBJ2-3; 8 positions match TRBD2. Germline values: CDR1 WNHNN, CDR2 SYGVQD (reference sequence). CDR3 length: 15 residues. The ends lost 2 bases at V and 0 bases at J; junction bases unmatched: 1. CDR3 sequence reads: CASSEIAGSTDTQYF. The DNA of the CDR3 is TGCGCCAGCAGTGAGATAGCGGGAAGCACAGATACGCAGTATTTT.

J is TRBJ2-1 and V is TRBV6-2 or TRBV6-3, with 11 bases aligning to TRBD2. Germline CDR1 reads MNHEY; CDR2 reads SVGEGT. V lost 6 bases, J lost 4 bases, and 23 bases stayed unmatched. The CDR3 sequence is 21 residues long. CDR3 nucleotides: TGTGCCAGCAGCATTTTAACTACCGGGACTAGCGGATACCCTAGGTACAATGAGCAGTTCTTC. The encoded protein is CASSILTTGTSGYPRYNEQFF.

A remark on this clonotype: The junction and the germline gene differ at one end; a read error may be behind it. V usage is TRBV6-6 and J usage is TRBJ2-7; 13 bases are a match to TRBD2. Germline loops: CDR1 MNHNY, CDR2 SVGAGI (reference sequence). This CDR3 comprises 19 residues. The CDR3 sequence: CTSSRQKTGTSGDTYEQYF. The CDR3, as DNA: TGTACCAGCAGCCGACAAAAAACCGGGACTAGCGGGGACACCTACGAGCAGTACTTC.

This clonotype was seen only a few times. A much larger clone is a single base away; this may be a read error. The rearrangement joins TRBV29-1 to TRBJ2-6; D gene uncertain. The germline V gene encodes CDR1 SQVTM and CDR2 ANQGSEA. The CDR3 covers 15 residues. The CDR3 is CSAEDPIGGANVLTF. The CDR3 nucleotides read TGCAGCGCTGAAGACCCCATTGGAGGGGCCAACGTCCTGACTTTC.

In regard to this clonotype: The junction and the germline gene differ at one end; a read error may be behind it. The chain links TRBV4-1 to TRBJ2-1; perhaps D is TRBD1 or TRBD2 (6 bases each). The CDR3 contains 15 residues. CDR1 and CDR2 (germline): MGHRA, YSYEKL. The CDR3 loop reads CASSLLGLRDNVQFF. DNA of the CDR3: TGCGCCAGCAGCCTCCTGGGACTTCGGGACAATGTGCAGTTCTTC.

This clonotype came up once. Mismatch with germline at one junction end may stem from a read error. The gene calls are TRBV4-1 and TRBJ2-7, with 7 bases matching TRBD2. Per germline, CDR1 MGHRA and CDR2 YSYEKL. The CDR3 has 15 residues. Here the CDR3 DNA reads TGCGCCATCAGCTCCAGGGAGGGAGCCTCCTACGAGCAGTACTTC. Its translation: CAISSREGASYEQYF.